A single sample gave rise to the 22 T cell receptor beta chains below, sequenced in a study of T cell responses to AZD1222 COVID-19 vaccine. Assay used: immunoSEQ multiplex PCR; TCRdb lists only in-frame clones, some missing. The data show approximately 52,000 clones, 87% seen once. This material consisted of peripheral blood, taken 28 days after the second AZD1222 dose. The source of these receptors is an adult who received the AZD1222 COVID-19 vaccine.

This sequence joins TRBV2 and TRBJ2-3; 12 bases are shared with TRBD2. This CDR3 region has 16 residues. Germline CDR1 SNHLY, CDR2 FYNNEI. Trimming removed 6 bases from V and 4 bases from J; junction bases left unmatched: 8. The CDR3 loop reads CASRVLAGGGADTQYF. The CDR3 DNA reads TGTGCCAGCAGGGTACTAGCGGGAGGTGGTGCAGATACGCAGTATTTT.

There are a few counts of this clone. This sequence joins TRBV5-1 and TRBJ1-3, with D perhaps matching TRBD1 (6 bases). Germline CDR1 reads SGHRS; CDR2 reads YFSETQ. CDR3 length: 15 amino acids. The V and J ends lost 6 bases and 0 bases respectively, with 13 bases between them. The CDR3 DNA is TGCGCCAGCACCCATGGACAGAGCTCTGGAAACACCATATATTTT. Protein sequence: CASTHGQSSGNTIYF.

The V gene is TRBV5-6, the J gene TRBJ2-3, with 13 bases aligning to TRBD2. Per germline, CDR1 SGHDT and CDR2 YYEEEE. With 4 bases clipped from V and 3 bases from J, the junction kept 5 bases outside the gene matches. The CDR3 has 16 amino acids. CDR3 amino acids: CASSRTSGSRTDTQYF. CDR3 coding DNA: TGTGCCAGCAGCCGGACTAGCGGGAGCCGGACAGATACGCAGTATTTT.

J is TRBJ2-2 and V is TRBV7-3, with D unclear. The CDR3 sequence is 16 residues long. CDR1 and CDR2 (germline): SGHTA, FQGTGA. With 3 bases removed from V and 0 bases from J, the gap between germline ends came to 11 bases. The CDR3 region is CASSLGWSANTGELFF. The CDR3 bases are TGTGCCAGCAGCTTGGGTTGGTCCGCGAACACCGGGGAGCTGTTTTTT.

V is TRBV19 and J is TRBJ2-5; 9 nucleotides line up with TRBD1. The J segment lost 4 bases and the V segment lost 5 bases, leaving 5 bases of the junction unmatched. The CDR3 consists of 14 residues. The germline CDR1 and CDR2 sequences are LNHDA and SQIVND (reference sequence). CDR3 DNA: TGTGCCAGTAGTGCCGGGACAGGGACAGAGACCCAGTACTTC. It is translated as CASSAGTGTETQYF.

This rearrangement joins TRBV3-1 (or the pseudogene TRBV3-2) to TRBJ2-7; a weak D match, TRBD2 (5 bases). Trimming left V 4 bases short and J 4 bases short, with 11 bases between. In germline, CDR1 is LGHDT, CDR2 YNNKEL (reference sequence). The CDR3 loop spans 13 amino acids. CDR3 coding DNA: TGTGCCAGCAGCCGGCCCCCGGGGTACGAGCAGTACTTC. Its protein product is CASSRPPGYEQYF.

The genes are TRBV11-3 and TRBJ2-1; maybe TRBD2 (6 bases). The CDR3 runs to 17 residues. Germline V gene sequence: CDR1 SGHNT, CDR2 YENEEA. The V end was cut by 4 bases, the J end by 8 bases, with 24 bases between. CDR3 residues: CASSSWDSGTRLDEQFF. The CDR3 bases are TGTGCCAGCAGCTCTTGGGATAGCGGCACGAGGTTGGATGAGCAGTTCTTC.

The genes are TRBV28 and TRBJ2-3; 11 nucleotides align to TRBD1. The CDR3 length is 14 residues. Per the germline V gene, CDR1 is MDHEN and CDR2 is SYDVKM. The ends lost 6 bases at V and 4 bases at J; junction bases unmatched: 3. DNA for the CDR3: TGTGCCAGCAGGGGACAGGGGGAGGCAGATACGCAGTATTTT. Translation: CASRGQGEADTQYF.

The chain carries TRBV6-6 and TRBJ2-7; D may be TRBD2 (6 bases). Germline lookup yields CDR1 MNHNY and CDR2 SVGAGI (reference sequence). The CDR3 is 16 amino acids. The germline V and J ends were trimmed by 7 bases and 1 base, with 20 bases remaining between them. The CDR3 DNA sequence: TGTGCCAGCACGCGTCTGGGACTCGTGGGATCCTACGAGCAGTACTTC. It yields the protein CASTRLGLVGSYEQYF.

The genes are TRBV28 and TRBJ1-5; 10 nucleotides align to TRBD1. CDR3 size: 15 residues. J gave up 4 bases and V 5 bases, and 5 bases lay outside the gene matches. Germline-derived CDR1 and CDR2 are MDHEN and SYDVKM. The CDR3, as DNA: TGTGCCAGCAGTATCTCGGACAGGGGGAATCAGCCCCAGCATTTT. Encoded protein: CASSISDRGNQPQHF. The full variable domain, completed using reference TRBV28 and TRBJ1-5, is DVKVTQSSRYLVKRTGEKVFLECVQDMDHENMFWYRQDPGLGLRLIYFSYDVKMKEKGDIPEGYSVSREKKERFSLILESASTNQTSMYLCASSISDRGNQPQHFGDGTRLSIL.

The CDR3 DNA follows: TGTGCCAGCAGTGGACAGGGCTCTGGAAACACCATATATTTT. Protein sequence: CASSGQGSGNTIYF. The V gene is TRBV27, the J gene TRBJ1-3; 8 nucleotides agree with TRBD1. Per germline, CDR1 MNHEY and CDR2 SMNVEV (reference sequence). After removal of 5 bases from V and 0 bases from J, the junction contained 0 bases not matched to a gene. This CDR3 spans 14 amino acids.

The chain joins TRBV24-1 to TRBJ1-2; 9 positions match TRBD1. The V gene end was trimmed by 4 bases and the J gene end by 4 bases; junction bases not matched to a gene: 6. The germline V gene encodes CDR1 KGHDR and CDR2 SFDVKD. The CDR3 is 15 amino acids. The CDR3 sequence is CATSDYRGQSYGYTF. CDR3 coding DNA: TGTGCCACCAGTGACTACAGGGGGCAGTCCTATGGCTACACCTTC.

A word on this clone: At one end, the junction sequence differs from germline, possibly due to a read error. The chain uses TRBV7-7 and TRBJ2-3; D assignment may be TRBD1 or TRBD2 (5 bases each). The CDR3 is made up of 15 amino acids. CDR1 SSHAT and CDR2 FNYEAQ come from the germline V gene (reference sequence). CDR3 region: CASSPHEGRADTQYF. Here the CDR3 DNA reads TGTGCTAGCAGCCCCCATGAGGGGCGGGCCGATACGCAGTATTTT. The full variable domain, with the rest looked up from reference TRBV7-7 and TRBJ2-3, is GAGVSQSPRYKVTKRGQDVTLRCDPISSHATLYWYQQALGQGPEFLTYFNYEAQPDKSGLPSDRFSAERPEGSISTLTIQRTEQRDSAMYRCASSPHEGRADTQYFGPGTRLTVL.

This rearrangement joins TRBV11-2 to TRBJ2-1, with D tentatively TRBD1 or TRBD2 (5 bases each). Trimming left V 5 bases short and J 2 bases short, with 13 bases between. CDR1 and CDR2 from the germline V gene are SGHAT and FQNNGV. The CDR3 covers 15 residues. In nucleotides, the CDR3 is TGTGCCAGCAGCCTTGGGACGCTACCCTACAATGAGCAGTTCTTC. It codes for CASSLGTLPYNEQFF.

Note on this clone: The same CDR3 can be traced to other DNA sequences in this sample. This chain links TRBV13 with TRBJ2-7; the match to TRBD2 covers 10 bases. This CDR3 is built from 14 residues. With 2 bases clipped from V and 3 bases from J, the junction kept 1 base outside the gene matches. Germline CDR1 is PRHDT and CDR2 is FYEKMQ (reference sequence). CDR3 coding DNA: TGTGCCAGCAGCTTACGACTAGCGGGCTACGAGCAGTACTTC. This gives the protein CASSLRLAGYEQYF.

This chain uses TRBV5-6 with TRBJ2-1, with 7 positions matching TRBD2. This CDR3 has 16 amino acids. J lost 10 bases, V lost 3 bases, and 16 bases had no gene match. Germline V gene data show CDR1 as SGHDT and CDR2 as YYEEEE. CDR3 coding DNA: TGTGCCAGCAGCTCACGCGGGACTACCGGCAAAGGGGAGCAGTTCTTC. Amino acids: CASSSRGTTGKGEQFF.

The CDR3 sequence is CASVGGTFGGYTF. CDR3 DNA sequence: TGTGCTTCCGTTGGAGGGACTTTCGGCGGCTACACCTTC. This chain connects TRBV30 to TRBJ1-2, with D perhaps matching TRBD1 (5 bases). The CDR3 is 13 amino acids. Germline lookup yields CDR1 GTSNPN and CDR2 SVGIG (reference sequence).

This clone was picked up a small number of times. The chain combines TRBV9 with TRBJ2-1; D unresolved. Trimming took off 3 bases at V and 0 bases at J, with 10 bases between the two ends. Germline assignment: CDR1 SGDLS and CDR2 YYNGEE. This CDR3 has 15 amino acids. The CDR3 loop is CASSARPSSYNEQFF. DNA of the CDR3: TGTGCCAGCAGCGCCCGCCCCAGCTCCTACAATGAGCAGTTCTTC.

The chain links TRBV30 to TRBJ2-3, with 8 bases matching TRBD2. The junction had 12 bases not matched to a gene; V was cut back by 8 bases and J by 5 bases. Germline V gene lookup returns CDR1 GTSNPN and CDR2 SVGIG (reference sequence). CDR3 length: 14 residues. The CDR3 loop is CARTVGLGGDTQYF. The CDR3 bases are TGTGCCCGAACTGTGGGACTAGGGGGAGATACGCAGTATTTT.

This chain uses TRBV5-6 with TRBJ1-5; 10 bases fit TRBD1. This CDR3 contains 15 residues. With 4 bases clipped from V and 6 bases from J, the junction kept 7 bases outside the gene matches. In germline, CDR1 is SGHDT, CDR2 YYEEEE. CDR3 protein: CASSPGQGVGQPQHF. CDR3 coding DNA: TGTGCCAGCAGCCCAGGACAGGGGGTAGGTCAGCCCCAGCATTTT.

DNA of the CDR3: TGTGCCAGCTCACCAGGGAGCGGGAGCACAGATACGCAGTATTTT. As protein: CASSPGSGSTDTQYF. The rearrangement joins TRBV18 to TRBJ2-3; possibly TRBD2 for D (6 bases). Trimming left V 2 bases short and J 0 bases short, with 9 bases between. The CDR3 is 15 residues long. The germline gives CDR1 KGHSH, CDR2 LQKENI.

The genes are TRBV25-1 and TRBJ1-2; 7 nucleotides line up with TRBD1. The CDR3 runs to 14 residues. V lost 7 bases, J lost 4 bases, and 9 bases stayed unmatched. CDR1 is MGHDK, CDR2 SYGVNS, per germline. The DNA for the CDR3 is TGTGCCAGCACCCCGGGACAGCCCCCCTATGGCTACACCTTC. It specifies CASTPGQPPYGYTF.